Listed below are T cell receptor beta chains from one sample, sequenced in a study of memory CD4+ T cells and cytomegalovirus serostatus. Some clones are missing from TCRdb's copy, which holds only in-frame ones; the method was immunoSEQ multiplex PCR. The table includes over 40,000 clones, roughly 79% detected once. Sequencing input: memory CD4+ T cells from blood. All receptors come from an adult in good health and CMV-seronegative. CDR3s include the opening cysteine and the closing phenylalanine or tryptophan. The D gene is left open where the match is weak. Size is omitted from some rows. Given values are once, few, many or a class for expanded clones.

cdr3_length | j_call | clone_size | d_call | v_call | cdr3_nt | cdr3_aa
15 | TRBJ1-2 | NA | TRBD1 | TRBV5-4 | TGTGCCAGCAGCTTCCGGGACAGGGGGCGCGGTGGCTACACCTTC | CASSFRDRGRGGYTF
17 | TRBJ2-7 | once | TRBD1 | TRBV5-1 | TGCGCCAGCAGCTCTTCTAGGCCAACACAGGGGGTCTACGAGCAGTACTTC | CASSSSRPTQGVYEQYF
15 | TRBJ2-2 | NA | TRBD2 | TRBV2 | TGTGCCAGCAGACTTCGGGAGGGGGGCACCGGGGAGCTGTTTTTT | CASRLREGGTGELFF
10 | TRBJ1-2 | NA | NA | TRBV9 | TGTGCCAGCACCTACCATGGCTACACCTTC | CASTYHGYTF
14 | TRBJ1-5 | NA | NA | TRBV6-6 | TGTGCCAGCAGTCAGGACAGCCCTAATCAGCCCCAGCATTTT | CASSQDSPNQPQHF
13 | TRBJ1-2 | NA | NA | TRBV6-5 | TGTGCCAGCAGTTACTCGAGAGACAGAGGCTACACCTTC | CASSYSRDRGYTF
15 | TRBJ2-5 | NA | TRBD1 | TRBV6-1 | TGTGCCAGCAAGAACCCCGGGACAGCTCAAGAGACCCAGTACTTC | CASKNPGTAQETQYF
13 | TRBJ2-7 | NA | NA | TRBV7-8 | TGTGCCAGCAGCTCATATCAGTCCTACGAGCAGTACTTC | CASSSYQSYEQYF
15 | TRBJ1-6 | NA | NA | TRBV6-6 | TGTGCCAGCAGTCCCCTACAGGGCTACAATTCACCCCTCCACTTT | CASSPLQGYNSPLHF
10 | TRBJ1-2 | few | NA | TRBV6-1 | TGTGCCAGCGCTGACTATGGCTACACCTTC | CASADYGYTF
13 | TRBJ2-2 | NA | NA | TRBV19 | TGTGCCAGTAGAAATAGACAGACTGGGGAGCTGTTTTTT | CASRNRQTGELFF
13 | TRBJ2-7 | NA | NA | TRBV28 | TGTGCCAGCTCAAGGCCCGCCATTTACGAGCAGTACTTC | CASSRPAIYEQYF
12 | TRBJ1-1 | few | NA | TRBV30 | TGTGCCTGGAGTTTGCAGACCCCTGAAGCTTTCTTT | CAWSLQTPEAFF
16 | TRBJ2-1 | NA | TRBD2 | TRBV11-3 | TGTGCCAGCAGCTTACAAAGCGGGGGCCCCTACAATGAGCAGTTCTTC | CASSLQSGGPYNEQFF
15 | TRBJ2-1 | NA | TRBD2 | TRBV6-6 | TGTGCCAGCAGTTCTTGGACTAGCGGGGGCACTGAGCAGTTCTTC | CASSSWTSGGTEQFF
11 | TRBJ2-5 | NA | NA | TRBV7-7 | TGTGCTAGCTCCAACGGAGAGACCCAGTACTTC | CASSNGETQYF
15 | TRBJ2-7 | NA | TRBD1 | TRBV18 | TGTGCCAGCTCACCGACCGGGACAGGGTCTTACGAGCAGTACTTC | CASSPTGTGSYEQYF
13 | TRBJ1-6 | NA | NA | TRBV9 | TGTGCCAGCAGCGCAGGGCCAAATTCACCCCTCCACTTT | CASSAGPNSPLHF
16 | TRBJ2-7 | NA | NA | TRBV29-1 | TGCAGCGTTGAAGTGGGGACTCGAATAGGTAACTACGAGCAGTACTTC | CSVEVGTRIGNYEQYF
13 | TRBJ1-1 | few | NA | TRBV10-3 | TGTGCCATCAGTGAGGTGTACCCCACTGAAGCTTTCTTT | CAISEVYPTEAFF